A selection of T cell receptor beta chains follows, all from one sample in a study of T cell repertoires in cytomegalovirus infection. These receptors lack a known antigen. Each CDR3 protein gets one entry after TCRdb re-called the reads with MiXCR. Of 54,000 or so distinct CDR3 sequences in the sample, more than 25% were seen once. Sequencing used PBMCs, sequenced either directly or after in vitro stimulation (not recorded which). All receptors come from a human donor in good health (CMV status not recorded). Some clones in this sample may be carry-over from other donors' samples. Each CDR3 is given with its conserved first and last residue. A D gene is named only where the DNA matches it firmly. Clone sizes are given selectively: once, few, many, or a class where the clone is expanded.

>TRBJ1-2|TRBV7-2|-|-
CASSPPGGRDYGYTF
TGTGCCAGCAGCCCACCGGGCGGGAGAGACTATGGCTACACCTTC
>TRBJ2-3|TRBV7-2|few|TRBD2
CASSLAALAGEDTQYF
TGTGCCAGCAGCTTAGCGGCGTTAGCGGGGGAGGATACGCAGTATTTT
>TRBJ2-1|TRBV5-3|-|-
CASSWAPSSYNEQFF
TGTGCCAGCAGCTGGGCTCCAAGCTCCTACAATGAGCAGTTCTTC
>TRBJ1-5|TRBV7-2|few|-
CASSLGTNQPQHF
TGTGCCAGCAGCTTGGGGACGAATCAGCCCCAGCATTTT
>TRBJ2-1|TRBV7-9|few|-
CASSAGLSYNEQFF
TGTGCCAGCAGCGCGGGACTTTCATACAATGAGCAGTTCTTC
>TRBJ2-1|TRBV7-6|-|-
CASSSTRMSPIF
TGTGCCAGCAGCTCTACCAGGATGTCCCCGATCTTC
>TRBJ2-3|TRBV7-2|-|-
CASSLRHGGGPRRGTQYF
TGTGCCAGCAGCTTACGGCACGGAGGTGGGCCCCGAAGAGGTACGCAGTATTTT
>TRBJ1-1|TRBV7-8|many|TRBD1
CASSLDRTGSVTEAFF
TGTGCCAGCAGCTTAGATAGGACAGGGAGTGTCACTGAAGCTTTCTTT
>TRBJ2-3|TRBV19|few|-
CASTPTATDTQYF
TGTGCCAGTACCCCTACGGCCACAGATACGCAGTATTTT
>TRBJ2-3|TRBV27|once|-
CASSPRWGTQYF
TGTGCCAGCAGTCCCAGGTGGGGTACGCAGTATTTT
>TRBJ2-1|TRBV12-3/TRBV12-4|-|TRBD1
CASSSGQVRNEQFF
TGTGCCAGCAGTTCGGGACAGGTTAGGAATGAGCAGTTCTTC
>TRBJ2-7|TRBV6-5|many|TRBD2
CASSSDQTGGYEQYF
TGTGCCAGCAGTTCCGATCAAACGGGGGGCTACGAGCAGTACTTC
>TRBJ2-7|TRBV7-2|-|-
CASSFGGLGREQYF
TGTGCCAGCAGCTTTGGGGGGCTGGGGCGCGAGCAGTACTTC
>TRBJ1-5|TRBV12-3/TRBV12-4|-|-
CASSLFGVDQPQHF
TGTGCCAGCAGTTTATTTGGGGTAGATCAGCCCCAGCATTTT
>TRBJ2-7|TRBV12-3/TRBV12-4|many|-
CASSLAELLSYEQYF
TGTGCCAGCAGTCTTGCGGAGCTCCTCTCCTACGAGCAGTACTTC
>TRBJ1-4|TRBV7-9|-|-
CASSHTWGIREKLFF
TGTGCCAGCAGCCACACGTGGGGGATACGTGAAAAACTGTTTTTT
>TRBJ1-4|TRBV20-1|-|-
CSARDSGEVNEKLFF
TGCAGTGCTAGAGATTCGGGGGAAGTTAATGAAAAACTGTTTTTT
>TRBJ2-2|TRBV20-1|-|-
CSASEDRGGGELFF
TGCAGTGCTAGTGAGGACCGAGGGGGCGGGGAGCTGTTTTTT
>TRBJ2-1|TRBV12-3/TRBV12-4|-|-
CASSLGFGYNEQFF
TGTGCCAGCAGTTTAGGATTCGGGTACAATGAGCAGTTCTTC
>TRBJ1-1|TRBV7-8|-|-
CASSFADSYTEAFF
TGTGCCAGCAGCTTCGCCGATTCTTACACTGAAGCTTTCTTT
>TRBJ1-6|TRBV28|many|-
CASSLMARSPLHF
TGTGCCAGCAGTTTGATGGCCCGCTCACCCCTCCACTTT
>TRBJ2-5|TRBV6-1|-|TRBD1
CASSETGGETQYF
TGTGCCAGCAGTGAAACAGGGGGAGAGACCCAGTACTTC
>TRBJ2-5|TRBV20-1|few|TRBD1
CSATGTDQETQYF
TGCAGTGCTACGGGGACAGATCAAGAGACCCAGTACTTC
>TRBJ1-2|TRBV6-1|few|TRBD1
CASSIKGGTVVYGYTF
TGTGCCAGCAGTATAAAGGGGGGGACAGTAGTCTATGGCTACACCTTC
>TRBJ2-3|TRBV7-2|few|TRBD2
CASSSITPGLAGGGWSTDTQYF
TGTGCCAGCAGCTCTATTACACCGGGACTAGCGGGGGGGGGGTGGTCTACAGATACGCAGTATTTT
>TRBJ2-3|TRBV20-1|-|TRBD2
CSATPASGNTDTQYF
TGCAGTGCTACCCCGGCTAGCGGAAACACAGATACGCAGTATTTT
>TRBJ1-1|TRBV12-3/TRBV12-4|few|-
CASRGGNTEAFF
TGTGCCAGCAGGGGCGGTAACACTGAAGCTTTCTTT
>TRBJ2-5|TRBV7-6|few|TRBD1
CASSYGQGLWETQYF
TGTGCCAGCAGCTACGGACAGGGTCTTTGGGAGACCCAGTACTTC
>TRBJ1-2|TRBV6-1|-|-
CASSDPKGGSICYTF
TGTGCCAGCAGTGACCCTAAGGGGGGATCTATATGCTACACCTTC
>TRBJ2-5|TRBV7-8|many|-
CASSFDSQETQYF
TGTGCCAGCAGCTTCGATTCTCAAGAGACCCAGTACTTC
>TRBJ2-7|TRBV6-1|few|TRBD1
CASSNGQGRVQYF
TGTGCCAGCAGTAATGGACAGGGGAGGGTGCAGTACTTC
>TRBJ2-7|TRBV18|-|-
CASSPGTYEQYF
TGTGCCAGCTCACCAGGGACCTACGAGCAGTACTTC
>TRBJ2-1|TRBV6-2/TRBV6-3|few|-
CASSSNYNEQFF
TGTGCCAGCAGCTCTAATTACAATGAGCAGTTCTTC
>TRBJ2-2|TRBV7-8|-|TRBD1
CASSFETGPGELFF
TGTGCCAGCAGCTTTGAGACAGGGCCCGGGGAGCTGTTTTTT
>TRBJ1-2|TRBV28|-|TRBD1
CASSYPRDRVWGYTF
TGTGCCAGCAGTTATCCCCGGGACAGGGTCTGGGGCTACACCTTC
>TRBJ2-1|TRBV12-3/TRBV12-4|-|-
CASSLKSAQFF
TGTGCCAGCAGTTTGAAGTCAGCGCAGTTCTTC
>TRBJ2-7|TRBV27|few|-
CASRDPRGLYYEQYF
TGTGCCAGCCGGGATCCCCGAGGACTCTACTACGAGCAGTACTTC
>TRBJ1-1|TRBV28|-|-
CASSRRTGEEAFF
TGTGCCAGCAGCCGGAGGACGGGCGAGGAAGCTTTCTTT
>TRBJ2-1|TRBV18|-|TRBD2
CASSPRGLAGGNEQFF
TGTGCCAGCTCACCAAGGGGACTAGCGGGCGGGAATGAGCAGTTCTTC
>TRBJ1-5|TRBV27|-|-
CASSFQGSHQPQHF
TGTGCCAGCAGTTTTCAGGGCTCCCATCAGCCCCAGCATTTT